This TCR beta chain was sequenced in a study of blood T cell repertoires in COVID-19. Study-level background: The cDNA or gDNA used as material had been derived from T cells, B-cell-depleted T cells, or PBMCs.

As originally analysed: For nucleated cells, counts were estimated from reference gene primer amplification. TCRdb's copy holds only in-frame clones and misses some; the assay was immunoSEQ multiplex PCR. The V and J calls and the clone size are those of that table, but D and trimming were determined from the DNA. The table lists some 81,000 clones, 90% to 95% of them singletons. This CDR3 is built from 14 residues. V was pared by 11 bases and J by 8 bases, with 13 bases of the junction left unmatched. CDR1 and CDR2 (germline): MDHEN, SYDVKM. This TCR was sampled from a human donor with active COVID-19. The donor label of this sample is uncertain. The rearrangement links TRBV28 to TRBJ2-1; 9 bases fit TRBD2. The sample was peripheral blood. DNA for the CDR3: TGTGCCTCAGGGGCCCCTGGCGGGGGGGATGAGCAGTTCTTC. This sequence encodes CASGAPGGGDEQFF.